These T cell receptor beta chains were read from a single sample in a study of T-cell reconstitution after alpha-beta-depleted transplantation in children. TCRdb reprocessed the PCR reads with MiXCR, giving one entry per CDR3 protein. Of 300,000 or so distinct CDR3 sequences listed, about 10% are singletons. This specimen consisted of PBMCs from the stem cell graft donor, obtained from the stem cell graft. These receptor sequences come from a human donor who donated a stem cell graft to a child with SCID. Both conserved end residues are trimmed from each CDR3.

j_call v_call cdr3_aa
TRBJ2-1 TRBV5-1 ASSLAGQAYNEQF
TRBJ2-1 TRBV5-1 ASSWGSGTRSYNEQF
TRBJ2-3 TRBV20-1 SAGTSGRTSTDTQY
TRBJ2-5 TRBV5-1 ASTIAGGLLETQY
TRBJ2-7 TRBV20-1 SAPSDRAYEQY
TRBJ1-4 TRBV12-3/TRBV12-4 ASSPTGGLNEKLF
TRBJ2-7 TRBV5-1 ASSLMTGGTYEQY
TRBJ1-3 TRBV29-1 SVEVPGHGNTIY
TRBJ1-1 TRBV19 ASSIGRGPEAF
TRBJ1-6 TRBV6-2/TRBV6-3 ATQGPSPLH
TRBJ2-4 TRBV10-3 AISEGGSGVLRNIQY
TRBJ1-3 TRBV12-3/TRBV12-4 ASSLRDRGNTIY
TRBJ2-3 TRBV7-2 ASSLGRRFTDTQY
TRBJ2-5 TRBV2 ASSEGPTWGPEETQY
TRBJ2-5 TRBV20-1 SAAEILETQY
TRBJ1-2 TRBV29-1 SVDRGGNIEGYT
TRBJ1-1 TRBV15 ATSSRRTDREAF
TRBJ2-2 TRBV11-3 ASSPGGPGELF
TRBJ1-1 TRBV24-1 ATSEEGALTEAF
TRBJ2-7 TRBV7-9 ASSLQTEAYEQY
TRBJ2-3 TRBV5-1 ASSLPSAGGLETSTDTQY
TRBJ2-1 TRBV24-1 ATSGLQSPEQF
TRBJ2-5 TRBV4-1 ASSQDHSGAQQETQY
TRBJ2-7 TRBV25-1 AIFSRGGAHHEQY
TRBJ2-5 TRBV5-1 ASSLGDSNLPSETQY
TRBJ1-1 TRBV18 ASSPKQGAHTEAF
TRBJ1-6 TRBV6-5 ASSRQHPNSPLH
TRBJ2-1 TRBV6-5 ASSYSPLDRDNEQF
TRBJ2-5 TRBV20-1 SASRLAGVQETQY
TRBJ2-1 TRBV10-3 AISESNVQF